The clone carrying this T cell receptor beta chain came up many times. The antigen remains undetermined. TCRdb re-analysed the 5' RACE reads in MiXCR, keeping a single row per CDR3 protein. This repertoire shows some 54,000 distinct CDR3 sequences, roughly a tenth found once; its top ten account for 8.6%. The data are from a study of early T cells in non-severe SARS-CoV-2 infection. Background on the study: Sequencing was performed on bulk RNA from unsorted whole blood, leaving chains unpaired. General study points: The matching step, a VDJdb search, favored anti-spike CD8 responses and missed private and CD4 specificities.

V was cut by 6 bases and J by 12 bases, with 15 bases left in between. Germline V gene sequence: CDR1 MNHNY, CDR2 SVGAGI (reference sequence). The CDR3 consists of 11 residues. Input material: whole blood. The chain recombines TRBV6-6 with TRBJ2-7; no clear D. This clonotype was sampled from an adult who was a healthcare worker with PCR-confirmed SARS-CoV-2 infection or an uninfected control (not recorded which). In DNA form, the CDR3 reads TGTGCCAGCAGCCCCGGCGGATTGGGGTACTTC. Residues: CASSPGGLGYF.